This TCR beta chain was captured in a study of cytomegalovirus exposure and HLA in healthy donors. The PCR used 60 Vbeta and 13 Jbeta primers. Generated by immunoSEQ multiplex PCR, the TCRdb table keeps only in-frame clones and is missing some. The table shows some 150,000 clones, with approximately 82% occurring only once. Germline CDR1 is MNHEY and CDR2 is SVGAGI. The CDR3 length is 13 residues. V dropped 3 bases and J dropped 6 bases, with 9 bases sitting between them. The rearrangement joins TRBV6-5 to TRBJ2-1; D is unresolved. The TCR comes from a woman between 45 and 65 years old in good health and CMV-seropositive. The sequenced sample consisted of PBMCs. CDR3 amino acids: CASSYLPGNEQFF. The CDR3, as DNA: TGTGCCAGCAGTTATTTGCCGGGCAATGAGCAGTTCTTC.